Given below is one T cell receptor beta chain in context. Its antigen is not known. Multiplex PCR with BIOMED2 TRB-A/B primer pools amplified TRB rearrangements. MiXCR was run by TCRdb on the multiplex PCR reads, yielding one entry per CDR3 protein. The data hold about 3,600 distinct CDR3 sequences, with under 30% observed a single time. The CDR3 is 14 residues long. These data originate in a study of T and B cells in COVID-19 patients. Background on the study: In the active-infection cohort, nine tenths of the roughly 20 patients had comorbidities linked to unfavorable COVID-19 outcome. Study conclusions and caveats: The recovered cohort had roughly 2,200 exclusive TCR clusters, including 30 or so low generation probability clusters.

Each TRB amplification used about 250-550 ng of genomic DNA from blood. The V gene is TRBV12-3 or TRBV12-4, the J gene TRBJ2-7; D uncertain. This clonotype originated in a human donor with active COVID-19. Sequencing was done on a sample of blood. This CDR3 reads CVSSSRPDKYEQYF. CDR3 nucleotides: TGTGTTAGCAGTTCTCGACCCGACAAATACGAGCAGTACTTC.